This T cell receptor beta chain stems from a study of T-cell memory formation after mild COVID-19. TCRdb re-analysed the 5' RACE reads in MiXCR, keeping a single row per CDR3 protein. This sample has some 450,000 distinct CDR3 sequences, with around 20% found just once. The specimen was PBMCs or a T cell subset sorted from them (not recorded which). The clonotype comes from an adult woman who had mild COVID-19 (a few samples of this study predate the infection). Cell type and time point are not known.

The DNA of the CDR3 is TGTGCCAGCAGCTTAGGGGTGAGGACTAGGAGGGGAGAGACCCAGTACTTC. Its protein is CASSLGVRTRRGETQYF. This chain links TRBV7-8 with TRBJ2-5; TRBD2 aligns across 7 bases. The length of the CDR3 is 17 residues. V trimming: 1 base; J trimming: 4 bases; junction bases outside the gene matches: 12. From germline, CDR1 is SGHVS and CDR2 FQNEAQ.